This TCR beta chain was recovered during a study of blood T cell repertoires in COVID-19. TCRdb's table, derived via immunoSEQ multiplex PCR, lists solely in-frame clones and lacks some. This sample has 300,000 or so clones, with over 75% found just once. CDR1 and CDR2 from the germline V gene are GTSNPN and SVGIG (reference sequence). The V gene lost 4 bases and the J gene lost 7 bases, with 16 bases spanning the gap. This CDR3 comprises 14 residues. The source of this sequence is a woman in her forties or fifties who had recovered from COVID-19. Source material: peripheral blood. The genes are TRBV30 and TRBJ1-4; D not certain. CDR3: CAWNPGISGEKLFF. CDR3 in DNA: TGTGCCTGGAACCCGGGGATTTCGGGTGAAAAACTGTTTTTT.